A single sample is the source of the 9 T cell receptor beta chains below, sequenced in a study of cytomegalovirus exposure and HLA in healthy donors. Repertoires were generated with immunoSEQ multiplex PCR, while TCRdb's copy carries only in-frame clones and drops some. The sample shows tens of thousands of clones, 96% of them seen only once. The sample consisted of PBMCs. The receptors come from a man aged 18 to 35 in good health and CMV-seronegative.

This clone appeared once. The chain is built from TRBV18 and TRBJ2-6, with 7 bases aligning to TRBD1. This CDR3 spans 16 amino acids. J gave up 3 bases and V 4 bases, and 6 bases lay outside the gene matches. Germline V gene data show CDR1 as KGHSH and CDR2 as LQKENI. The CDR3 region has the DNA TGTGCCAGCTCACACCCCGGGACAGTTGGGGCCAACGTCCTGACTTTC. Protein: CASSHPGTVGANVLTF. Using reference TRBV18 and TRBJ2-6 for the parts outside the CDR3, the full variable domain is NAGVMQNPRHLVRRRGQEARLRCSPMKGHSHVYWYRQLPEEGLKFMVYLQKENIIDESGMPKERFSAEFPKEGPSILRIQQVVRGDSAAYFCASSHPGTVGANVLTFGAGSRLTVL.

This rearrangement joins TRBV30 to TRBJ1-1; a weak D match, TRBD1 (5 bases). The CDR3 has 13 residues. CDR1 GTSNPN and CDR2 SVGIG come from the germline V gene (reference sequence). V was pared by 0 bases and J by 9 bases, with 14 bases between. The CDR3 loop is CAWSVDSRGKAFF. CDR3 in DNA: TGTGCCTGGAGTGTCGACAGCCGGGGGAAAGCTTTCTTT.

The rearrangement links TRBV11-3 to TRBJ2-3; TRBD2 agrees at 11 bases. V lost 5 bases, J lost 8 bases, and 12 bases stayed unmatched. The CDR3 loop spans 16 amino acids. Germline CDR1 reads SGHNT; CDR2 reads YENEEA. CDR3 protein: CASSVTSGSTGSTQYF. In nucleotides, the CDR3 is TGTGCCAGCAGCGTAACTAGCGGGAGTACTGGTAGTACGCAGTATTTT.

V usage is TRBV19 and J usage is TRBJ1-5, with D tentatively TRBD1 (5 bases). With 5 bases removed from V and 5 bases from J, the gap between germline ends came to 7 bases. Germline V CDR1 and CDR2: LNHDA, SQIVND (reference sequence). The CDR3 length is 12 residues. The CDR3 sequence: CASSRGDQPQHF. DNA for the CDR3: TGTGCCAGTAGTCGGGGGGATCAGCCCCAGCATTTT.

The rearrangement links TRBV18 to TRBJ2-7, with D maybe TRBD1 (6 bases). Between the trimmed V and J ends, which lost 4 bases and 0 bases, there was a span of 16 bases. Germline CDR1 KGHSH, CDR2 LQKENI. The CDR3 is made up of 16 amino acids. CDR3 sequence reads: CASSLRTAQDSYEQYF. In DNA, the CDR3 is TGTGCCAGCTCACTTAGGACAGCCCAAGACTCCTACGAGCAGTACTTC.

V and J are TRBV30 and TRBJ1-1, with a weak D call TRBD1 (5 bases). CDR3 size: 13 residues. CDR1 is GTSNPN, CDR2 SVGIG, per germline (reference sequence). V lost 2 bases and J 2 bases, leaving 9 bases between the germline ends. The CDR3: CAWSRGLNTEAFF. For the CDR3, the DNA is TGTGCCTGGAGTAGGGGACTTAACACTGAAGCTTTCTTT.

V usage is TRBV6-5 and J usage is TRBJ1-4; D is unclear. Germline CDR1 and CDR2: MNHEY and SVGAGI. With 4 bases removed from V and 3 bases from J, the gap between germline ends came to 12 bases. CDR3 length: 15 residues. The CDR3 here is CASSSNGGSNEKLFF. CDR3 DNA: TGTGCCAGCAGTTCCAACGGAGGCTCTAATGAAAAACTGTTTTTT.

The J gene is TRBJ2-1, the V gene TRBV5-4; D call uncertain. V lost 10 bases and J 5 bases, leaving 13 bases between the germline ends. From germline, CDR1 is SGHNT and CDR2 YYREEE (reference sequence). This CDR3 comprises 12 residues. The CDR3 protein is CAAASLNNEQFF. DNA of the CDR3: TGTGCCGCGGCTAGTTTAAACAATGAGCAGTTCTTC.

This clone was counted a single time. The rearrangement links TRBV18 to TRBJ2-5, with D hard to call. The germline CDR1 and CDR2 sequences are KGHSH and LQKENI. V gave up 3 bases and J gave up 5 bases, with 22 bases separating them. The CDR3 is 17 amino acids. CDR3 region: CASSPTPLEMVRETQYF. As DNA, the CDR3 is TGTGCCAGCTCACCTACCCCCTTAGAAATGGTACGCGAGACCCAGTACTTC.